A single count supports the clone carrying this T cell receptor (beta chain). The data were obtained in a study of blood T cell repertoires in COVID-19. V was clipped by 5 bases and J by 6 bases; unmatched bases: 10. CDR1 is SEHNR, CDR2 FQNEAQ, per germline (reference sequence). The CDR3 is 15 amino acids. TCRdb's copy holds only in-frame clones and misses some; the assay was immunoSEQ multiplex PCR. Found here are 9,900 or so clones, 80% to 90% of them singletons; the top ten hold over 5.5%. The specimen sequenced was peripheral blood. The V gene is TRBV7-9, the J gene TRBJ1-5; 7 nucleotides agree with TRBD1. The TCR sequence derives from a human donor in a cohort sampled during active COVID-19. The CDR3 sequence: CASSPDRFGGQPQHF. The DNA of the CDR3 is TGTGCCAGCAGCCCGGACAGGTTCGGAGGTCAGCCCCAGCATTTT.